This TCR beta chain was recorded in a study of response to subunit inactivated influenza vaccine. TCRdb reprocessed the RT-PCR reads with MiXCR, giving one entry per CDR3 protein. The sample yields more than 200,000 distinct CDR3 sequences, more than 9% seen once. General study findings and limits: Authors suggested that a seasonal influenza vaccination recruits few new T cells each time.

The sample holds a few counts of this clonotype. Its target is unknown. CDR3 length: 16 residues. Germline V CDR1 and CDR2: SEHNR, FQNEAQ (reference sequence). The ends were cut back, 5 bases at V and 0 bases at J, with 17 bases in the middle. This receptor was obtained from a man aged 50-59 years who received an inactivated influenza vaccine. The V gene is TRBV7-9, the J gene TRBJ2-7; D is uncertain. This specimen was non-naive T cells sorted from PBMCs, taken 14 to 15 days before vaccination. CDR3 amino acids: CASSKWNSWSSYEQYF. The DNA for the CDR3 is TGTGCCAGCAGCAAATGGAATAGCTGGAGCTCCTACGAGCAGTACTTC.